This passage covers 7 T cell receptor beta chains from one sample sequenced in a study of shared clonotypes between healthy human individuals. TCRdb keeps only in-frame clones here, not all; method: immunoSEQ multiplex PCR. Seen here are some 1.4 million clones, roughly 96% observed once, and the top ten hold approximately 1%. The sequencing sample was made of naive CD4+ T cells sorted from blood. Subset noted: CD45RA+ positively selected. The receptors come from a man aged 25-45 years in good health.

The sample holds one count of this clone. The chain combines TRBV19 with TRBJ1-2; D uncertain. CDR1 LNHDA and CDR2 SQIVND come from the germline V gene (reference sequence). The CDR3 is 13 residues long. The V and J ends lost 2 bases and 3 bases respectively, with 7 bases between them. The CDR3 is CASSIITDYGYTF. The CDR3 nucleotides are TGTGCCAGTAGTATAATCACGGACTATGGCTACACCTTC.

The chain employs TRBV6-1 and TRBJ1-5; 8 positions agree with TRBD1. This CDR3 has 14 amino acids. J lost 1 base, V lost 7 bases, and 3 bases had no gene match. CDR1 and CDR2 from the germline V gene are MNHNS and SASEGT. The CDR3 reads CASTWTGSNQPQHF. For the CDR3, the DNA is TGTGCCAGCACCTGGACAGGGAGCAATCAGCCCCAGCATTTT.

The chain carries TRBV19 and TRBJ2-1; D remains unclear. Trimming pared 5 bases from V and 8 bases from J, leaving 4 bases between. The CDR3 contains 10 residues. Germline V gene data show CDR1 as LNHDA and CDR2 as SQIVND (reference sequence). The CDR3 spells CASSEDEQFF. For the CDR3, the DNA is TGTGCCAGTAGTGAGGATGAGCAGTTCTTC.

As to this clone: One junction end does not reproduce the germline sequence, and a read error may be involved. This sequence joins TRBV5-6 and TRBJ1-3; 7 bases are a match to TRBD1. The CDR3 is 14 residues long. Per germline, CDR1 SGHDT and CDR2 YYEEEE. CDR3 nucleotide sequence: TGTGCCAGCAGCTTCTGGACAGGTGGAGACACCATATATTTT. This sequence encodes CASSFWTGGDTIYF.

The chain is built from TRBV7-9 and TRBJ2-7, with D uncertain. CDR1 and CDR2 (germline): SEHNR, FQNEAQ (reference sequence). The V and J ends lost 6 bases and 5 bases respectively, with 32 bases between them. The CDR3 contains 19 residues. The CDR3 DNA follows: TGTGCCAGCAGTTCCATATGGACCCAAAAACCTTCCGACATCGACGAGCAGTACTTC. Its protein product is CASSSIWTQKPSDIDEQYF.

This chain joins TRBV28 and TRBJ2-1; weak D call: TRBD2 (6 bases). The germline CDR1 and CDR2 sequences are MDHEN and SYDVKM. Trimming pared 8 bases from V and 6 bases from J, leaving 14 bases between. This CDR3 has 13 residues. The CDR3 here is CASGRRVVNEQFF. Written as DNA, the CDR3 is TGTGCCAGCGGGAGGAGAGTAGTCAATGAGCAGTTCTTC.

The sample holds a few counts of this clone. The chain uses TRBV7-9 and TRBJ2-7; unclear D gene. CDR1 and CDR2 (germline): SEHNR, FQNEAQ (reference sequence). The ends were cut back, 1 base at V and 6 bases at J, with 16 bases in the middle. The CDR3 length is 15 residues. Here the CDR3 reads CASSLGPSRNSEQYF. The CDR3 nucleotides read TGTGCCAGCAGCTTAGGTCCCTCCCGAAACTCCGAGCAGTACTTC.